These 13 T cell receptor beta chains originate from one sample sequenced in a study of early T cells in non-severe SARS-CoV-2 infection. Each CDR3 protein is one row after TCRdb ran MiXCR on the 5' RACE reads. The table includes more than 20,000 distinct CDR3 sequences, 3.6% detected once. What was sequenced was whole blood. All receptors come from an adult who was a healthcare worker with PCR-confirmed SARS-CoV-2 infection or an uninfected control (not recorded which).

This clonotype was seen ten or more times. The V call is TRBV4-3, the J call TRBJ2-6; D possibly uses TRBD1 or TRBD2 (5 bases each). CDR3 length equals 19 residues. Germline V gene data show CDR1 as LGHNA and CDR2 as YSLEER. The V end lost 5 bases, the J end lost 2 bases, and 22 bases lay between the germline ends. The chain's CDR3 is CASSSAPGTVTTGANVLTF. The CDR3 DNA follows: TGCGCCAGCAGCTCAGCTCCCGGGACCGTAACGACTGGGGCCAACGTCCTGACTTTC.

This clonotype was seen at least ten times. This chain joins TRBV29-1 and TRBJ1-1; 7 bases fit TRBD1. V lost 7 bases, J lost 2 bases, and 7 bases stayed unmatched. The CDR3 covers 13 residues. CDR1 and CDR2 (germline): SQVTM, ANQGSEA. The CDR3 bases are TGCAGCGCCCGAAGGGACAGCAACACTGAAGCTTTCTTT. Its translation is CSARRDSNTEAFF.

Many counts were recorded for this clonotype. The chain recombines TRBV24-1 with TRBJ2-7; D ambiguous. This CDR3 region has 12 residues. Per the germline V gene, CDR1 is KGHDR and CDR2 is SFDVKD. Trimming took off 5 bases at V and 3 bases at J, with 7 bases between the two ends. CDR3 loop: CATSVNDYEQYF. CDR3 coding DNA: TGTGCCACCAGTGTCAATGACTACGAGCAGTACTTC.

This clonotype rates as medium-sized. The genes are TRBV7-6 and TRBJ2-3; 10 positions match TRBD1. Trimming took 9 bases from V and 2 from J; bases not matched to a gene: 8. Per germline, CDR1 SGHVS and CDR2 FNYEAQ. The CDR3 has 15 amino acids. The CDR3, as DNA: TGTGCCAGTTCCGGACAGGGGGTTTTCACAGATACGCAGTATTTT. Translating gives CASSGQGVFTDTQYF.

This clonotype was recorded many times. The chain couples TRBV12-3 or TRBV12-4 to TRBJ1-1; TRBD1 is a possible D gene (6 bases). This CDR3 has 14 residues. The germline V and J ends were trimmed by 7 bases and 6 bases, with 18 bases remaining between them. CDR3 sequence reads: CASTRQGIRAEAFF. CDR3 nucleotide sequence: TGTGCCAGCACCCGGCAGGGGATTAGGGCTGAAGCTTTCTTT.

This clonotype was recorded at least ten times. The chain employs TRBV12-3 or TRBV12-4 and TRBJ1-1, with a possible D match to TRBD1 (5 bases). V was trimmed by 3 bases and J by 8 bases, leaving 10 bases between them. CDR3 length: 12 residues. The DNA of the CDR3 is TGTGCCAGCAGTTTCGGGGCAGCCGAAGCTTTCTTT. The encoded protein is CASSFGAAEAFF.

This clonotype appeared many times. The CDR3 here is CASSLTSGGPYEQYF. The CDR3 bases are TGTGCCAGCAGCTTAACTAGCGGGGGCCCCTACGAGCAGTACTTC. The rearrangement uses TRBV7-9 and TRBJ2-7, with 11 bases matching TRBD2. CDR1 and CDR2 (germline): SEHNR, FQNEAQ (reference sequence). J was trimmed by 2 bases and V by 2 bases; bases with no gene match: 2. This CDR3 has 15 amino acids.

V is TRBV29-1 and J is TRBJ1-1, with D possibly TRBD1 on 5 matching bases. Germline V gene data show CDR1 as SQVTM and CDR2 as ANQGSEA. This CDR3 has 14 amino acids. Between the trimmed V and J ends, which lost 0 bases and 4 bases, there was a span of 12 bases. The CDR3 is CSVEDQGRVTEAFF. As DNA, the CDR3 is TGCAGCGTTGAAGATCAGGGACGGGTCACTGAAGCTTTCTTT.

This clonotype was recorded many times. For the CDR3, the DNA is TGTGCCAGCAGCTTACTAGCGGGAGGGTACAATGAGCAGTTCTTC. Translation gives CASSLLAGGYNEQFF. The chain joins TRBV7-2 to TRBJ2-1; 12 bases match TRBD2. V gave up 2 bases and J gave up 4 bases; unmatched junction bases: 0. This CDR3 has 15 residues. Germline values: CDR1 SGHTA, CDR2 FQGNSA.

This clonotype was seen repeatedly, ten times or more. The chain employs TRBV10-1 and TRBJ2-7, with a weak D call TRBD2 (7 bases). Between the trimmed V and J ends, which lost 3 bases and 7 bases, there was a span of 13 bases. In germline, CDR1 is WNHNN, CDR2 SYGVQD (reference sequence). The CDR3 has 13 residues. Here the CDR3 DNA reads TGCGCCAGCAGTGACGGGGGGCTGGGAGAGCAGTACTTC. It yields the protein CASSDGGLGEQYF.

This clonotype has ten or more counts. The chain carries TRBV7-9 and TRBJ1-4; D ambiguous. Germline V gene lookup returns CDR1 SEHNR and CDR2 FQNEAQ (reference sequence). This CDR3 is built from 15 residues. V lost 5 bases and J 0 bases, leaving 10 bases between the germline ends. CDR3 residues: CASSAGDATNEKLFF. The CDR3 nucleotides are TGTGCCAGCAGCGCCGGGGATGCAACTAATGAAAAACTGTTTTTT. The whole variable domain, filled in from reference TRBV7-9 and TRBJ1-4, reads DTGVSQNPRHKITKRGQNVTFRCDPISEHNRLYWYRQTLGQGPEFLTYFQNEAQLEKSRLLSDRFSAERPKGSFSTLEIQRTEQGDSAMYLCASSAGDATNEKLFFGSGTQLSVL.

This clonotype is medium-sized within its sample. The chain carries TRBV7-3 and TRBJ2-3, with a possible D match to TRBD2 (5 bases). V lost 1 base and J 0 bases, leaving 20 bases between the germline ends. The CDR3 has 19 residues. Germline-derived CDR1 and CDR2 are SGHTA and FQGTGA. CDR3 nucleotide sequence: TGTGCCAGCAGCTTAAGGTGGGCCCAATACGCGGGTAGCACAGATACGCAGTATTTT. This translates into CASSLRWAQYAGSTDTQYF.

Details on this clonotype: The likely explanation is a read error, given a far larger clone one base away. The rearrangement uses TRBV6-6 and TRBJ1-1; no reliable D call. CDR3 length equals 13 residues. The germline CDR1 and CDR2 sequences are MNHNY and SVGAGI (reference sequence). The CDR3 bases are TGTGCCAGCAGTTACTCAGAGAACACTGAAGCTATCTTT. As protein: CASSYSENTEAIF.